Listed here are 4 T cell receptor beta chains from one sample, sequenced in a study of T-cell memory formation after mild COVID-19. TCRdb redid the calling of the 5' RACE reads with MiXCR, one entry per CDR3 protein. The sample carries some 40,000 distinct CDR3 sequences, around 6.1% recorded once. The material sequenced was PBMCs or a T cell subset sorted from them (not recorded which). These receptor sequences come from an adult who had mild COVID-19 (a few samples of this study predate the infection). Cell type and time point are not known.

The rearrangement links TRBV6-6 to TRBJ2-7; D gene unclear. V shed 7 bases and J shed 2 bases, with 9 bases lying between them. This CDR3 comprises 12 residues. CDR1 is MNHNY, CDR2 SVGAGI, per germline (reference sequence). The CDR3 nucleotides read TGTGCCAGCATCTCGGAGACCTACGAGCAGTACTTC. Translating it yields CASISETYEQYF.

This clonotype was seen ten or more times. The V gene is TRBV7-2, the J gene TRBJ2-3; TRBD2 is a possible D gene (7 bases). This CDR3 has 16 amino acids. CDR1 and CDR2 from the germline V gene are SGHTA and FQGNSA. V lost 2 bases and J lost 3, with 15 bases in between. The CDR3 sequence: CASSLHAGAGTDTQYF. As DNA, the CDR3 is TGTGCCAGCAGCTTACACGCGGGGGCGGGAACAGATACGCAGTATTTT. The entire variable domain, with the rest obtained from reference TRBV7-2 and TRBJ2-3, is as follows: GAGVSQSPSNKVTEKGKDVELRCDPISGHTALYWYRQSLGQGLEFLIYFQGNSAPDKSGLPSDRFSAERTGGSVSTLTIQRTQQEDSAVYLCASSLHAGAGTDTQYFGPGTRLTVL.

This clonotype has just a few counts. The rearrangement links TRBV20-1 to TRBJ1-2; perhaps TRBD1 as D (6 bases). CDR1 is DFQATT and CDR2 is SNEGSKA in the germline V gene (reference sequence). This CDR3 spans 16 amino acids. Trimming left V 3 bases short and J 0 bases short, with 17 bases between. The chain's CDR3 is CSASRGPLSSNYGYTF. As DNA, the CDR3 is TGCAGTGCTAGCCGGGGGCCGCTATCCTCTAACTATGGCTACACCTTC.

This clonotype has a count of ten or more. The rearrangement links TRBV20-1 to TRBJ1-4; D is possibly TRBD1 (6 bases). Deletions cut 5 bases from V and 0 bases from J, with 19 bases between. This CDR3 contains 17 residues. CDR1 and CDR2 (germline): DFQATT, SNEGSKA (reference sequence). DNA for the CDR3: TGCAGTGCTGGCCACAGGGAGGGATTCGCAACTAATGAAAAACTGTTTTTT. It specifies CSAGHREGFATNEKLFF.